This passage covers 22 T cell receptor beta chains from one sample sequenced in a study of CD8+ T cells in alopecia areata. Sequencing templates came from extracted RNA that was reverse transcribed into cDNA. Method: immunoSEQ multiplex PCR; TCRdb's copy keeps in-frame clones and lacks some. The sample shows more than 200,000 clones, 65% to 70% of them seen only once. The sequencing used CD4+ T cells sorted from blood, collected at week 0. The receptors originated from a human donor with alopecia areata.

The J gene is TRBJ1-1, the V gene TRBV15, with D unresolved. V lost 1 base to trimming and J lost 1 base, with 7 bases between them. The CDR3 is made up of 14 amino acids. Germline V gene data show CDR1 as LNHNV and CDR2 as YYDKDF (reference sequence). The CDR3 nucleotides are TGTGCCACCAGCAGAGGTACAAGGAACACTGAAGCTTTCTTT. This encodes CATSRGTRNTEAFF.

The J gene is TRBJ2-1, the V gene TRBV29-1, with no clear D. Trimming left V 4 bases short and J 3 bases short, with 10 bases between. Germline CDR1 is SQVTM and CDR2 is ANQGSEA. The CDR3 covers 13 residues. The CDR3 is CSVVSSLYNEQFF. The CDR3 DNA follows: TGCAGCGTTGTGTCGAGCCTCTACAATGAGCAGTTCTTC.

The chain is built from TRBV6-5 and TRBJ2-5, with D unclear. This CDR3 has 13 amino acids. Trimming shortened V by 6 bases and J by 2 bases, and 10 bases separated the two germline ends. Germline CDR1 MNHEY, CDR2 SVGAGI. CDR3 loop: CASSLTYQETQYF. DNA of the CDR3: TGTGCCAGCAGCCTCACATATCAAGAGACCCAGTACTTC.

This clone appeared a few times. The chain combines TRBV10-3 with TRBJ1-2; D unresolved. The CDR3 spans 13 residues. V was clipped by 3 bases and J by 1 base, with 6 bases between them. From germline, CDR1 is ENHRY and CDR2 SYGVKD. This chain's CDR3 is CAISEQSNYGYTF. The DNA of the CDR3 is TGTGCCATCAGTGAACAGAGTAACTATGGCTACACCTTC.

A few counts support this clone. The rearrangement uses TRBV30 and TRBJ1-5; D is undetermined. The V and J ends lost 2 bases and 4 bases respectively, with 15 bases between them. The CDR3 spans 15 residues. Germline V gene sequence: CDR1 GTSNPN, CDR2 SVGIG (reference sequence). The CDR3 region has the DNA TGTGCCTGGAGTAAAGGACGGCGGGGTAATCAGCCCCAGCATTTT. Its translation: CAWSKGRRGNQPQHF.

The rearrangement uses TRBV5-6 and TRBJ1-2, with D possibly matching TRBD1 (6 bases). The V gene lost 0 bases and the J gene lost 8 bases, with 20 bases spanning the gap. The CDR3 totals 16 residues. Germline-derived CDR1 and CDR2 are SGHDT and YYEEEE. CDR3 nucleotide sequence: TGTGCCAGCAGCTTGGGGGGGCCGAGACTACATCGGGGCTACACCTTC. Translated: CASSLGGPRLHRGYTF.

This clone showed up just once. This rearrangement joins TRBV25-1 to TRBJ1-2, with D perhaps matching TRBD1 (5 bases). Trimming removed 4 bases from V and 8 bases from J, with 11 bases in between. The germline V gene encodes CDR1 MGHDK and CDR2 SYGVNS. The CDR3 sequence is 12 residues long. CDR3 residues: CASSGDGGGYTF. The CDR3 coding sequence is TGTGCCAGCAGTGGGGACGGCGGAGGCTACACCTTC.

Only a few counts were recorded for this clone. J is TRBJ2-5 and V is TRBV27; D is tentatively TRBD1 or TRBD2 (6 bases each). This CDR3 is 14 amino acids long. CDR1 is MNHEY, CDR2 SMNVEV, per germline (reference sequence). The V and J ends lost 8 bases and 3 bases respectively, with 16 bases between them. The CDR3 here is CASRRAGQKETQYF. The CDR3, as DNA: TGTGCCAGCCGGCGGGCGGGACAAAAAGAGACCCAGTACTTC.

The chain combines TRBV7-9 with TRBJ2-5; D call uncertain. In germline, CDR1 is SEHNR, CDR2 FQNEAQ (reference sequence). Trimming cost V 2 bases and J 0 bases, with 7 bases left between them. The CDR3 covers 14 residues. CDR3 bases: TGTGCCAGCAGCTTAAGGAAATACCAAGAGACCCAGTACTTC. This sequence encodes CASSLRKYQETQYF.

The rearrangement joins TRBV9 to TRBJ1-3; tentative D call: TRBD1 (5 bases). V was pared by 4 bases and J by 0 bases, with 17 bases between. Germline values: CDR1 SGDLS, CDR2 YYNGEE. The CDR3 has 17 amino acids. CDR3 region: CASSPRGRSRSGNTIYF. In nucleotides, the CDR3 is TGTGCCAGCAGCCCCCGGGGGAGGAGCCGCTCTGGAAACACCATATATTTT.

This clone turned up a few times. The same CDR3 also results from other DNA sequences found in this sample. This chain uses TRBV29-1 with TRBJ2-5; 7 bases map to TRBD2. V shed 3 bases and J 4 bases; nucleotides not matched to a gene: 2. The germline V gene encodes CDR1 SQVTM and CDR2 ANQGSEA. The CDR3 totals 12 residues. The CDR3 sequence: CSVEPGGETQYF. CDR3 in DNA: TGCAGCGTTGAGCCGGGGGGAGAGACCCAGTACTTC.

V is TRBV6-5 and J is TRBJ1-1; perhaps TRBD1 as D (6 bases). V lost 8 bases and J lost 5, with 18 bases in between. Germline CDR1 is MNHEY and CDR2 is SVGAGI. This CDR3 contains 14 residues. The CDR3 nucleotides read TGTGCCAGCCGCAGAACGGGGGCGCGAACTGAAGCTTTCTTT. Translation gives CASRRTGARTEAFF.

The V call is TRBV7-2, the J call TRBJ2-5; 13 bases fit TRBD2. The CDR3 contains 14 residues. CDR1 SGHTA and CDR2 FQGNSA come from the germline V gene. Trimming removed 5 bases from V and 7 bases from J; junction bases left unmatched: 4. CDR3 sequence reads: CASSKLAGGRTQYF. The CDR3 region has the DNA TGTGCCAGCAGCAAACTAGCGGGGGGGCGGACCCAGTACTTC.

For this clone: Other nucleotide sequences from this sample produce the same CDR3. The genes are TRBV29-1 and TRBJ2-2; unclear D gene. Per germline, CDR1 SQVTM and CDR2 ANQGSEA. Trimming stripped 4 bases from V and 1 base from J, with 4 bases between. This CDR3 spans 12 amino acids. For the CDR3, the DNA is TGCAGCGTTGCACGGAACACCGGGGAGCTGTTTTTT. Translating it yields CSVARNTGELFF.

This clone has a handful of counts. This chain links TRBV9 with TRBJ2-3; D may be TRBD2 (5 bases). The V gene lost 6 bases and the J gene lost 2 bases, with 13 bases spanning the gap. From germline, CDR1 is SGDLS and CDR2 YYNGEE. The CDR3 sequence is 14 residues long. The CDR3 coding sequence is TGTGCCAGCACCCCGACTACCTCCACAGATACGCAGTATTTT. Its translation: CASTPTTSTDTQYF.

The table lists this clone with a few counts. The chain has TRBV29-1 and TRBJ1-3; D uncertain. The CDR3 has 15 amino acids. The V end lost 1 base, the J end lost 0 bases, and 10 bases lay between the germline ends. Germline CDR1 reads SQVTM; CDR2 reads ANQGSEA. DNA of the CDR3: TGCAGCGTTGAAGGGCAGGCGAACTCTGGAAACACCATATATTTT. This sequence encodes CSVEGQANSGNTIYF.

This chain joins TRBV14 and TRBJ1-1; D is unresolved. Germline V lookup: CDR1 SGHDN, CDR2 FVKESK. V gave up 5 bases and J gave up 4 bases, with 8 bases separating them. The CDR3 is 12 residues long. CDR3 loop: CASSSRGTEAFF. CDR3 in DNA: TGTGCCAGCAGCTCCCGGGGCACTGAAGCTTTCTTT. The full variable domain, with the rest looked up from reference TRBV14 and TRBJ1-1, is EAGVTQFPSHSVIEKGQTVTLRCDPISGHDNLYWYRRVMGKEIKFLLHFVKESKQDESGMPNNRFLAERTGGTYSTLKVQPAELEDSGVYFCASSSRGTEAFFGQGTRLTVV.

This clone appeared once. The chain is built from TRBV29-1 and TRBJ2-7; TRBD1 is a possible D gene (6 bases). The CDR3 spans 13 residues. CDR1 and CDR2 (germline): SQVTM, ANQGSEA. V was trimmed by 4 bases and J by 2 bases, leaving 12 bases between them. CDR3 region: CSVGPDRTYEQYF. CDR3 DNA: TGCAGCGTTGGTCCCGACAGGACCTACGAGCAGTACTTC.

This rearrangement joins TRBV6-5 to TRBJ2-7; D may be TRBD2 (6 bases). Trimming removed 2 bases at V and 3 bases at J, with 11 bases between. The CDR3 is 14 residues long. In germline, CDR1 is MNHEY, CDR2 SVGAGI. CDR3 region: CASSYEEGGYEQYF. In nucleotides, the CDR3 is TGTGCCAGCAGTTACGAGGAGGGCGGCTACGAGCAGTACTTC.

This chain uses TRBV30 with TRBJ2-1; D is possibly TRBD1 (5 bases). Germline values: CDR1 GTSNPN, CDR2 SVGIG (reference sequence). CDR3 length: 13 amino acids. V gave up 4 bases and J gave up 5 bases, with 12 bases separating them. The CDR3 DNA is TGTGCCTGGAAAAGGGGTGATAACAATGAGCAGTTCTTC. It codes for CAWKRGDNNEQFF. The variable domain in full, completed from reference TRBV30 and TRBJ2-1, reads SQTIHQWPATLVQPVGSPLSLECTVEGTSNPNLYWYRQAAGRGLQLLFYSVGIGQISSEVPQNLSASRPQDRQFILSSKKLLLSDSGFYLCAWKRGDNNEQFFGPGTRLTVL.

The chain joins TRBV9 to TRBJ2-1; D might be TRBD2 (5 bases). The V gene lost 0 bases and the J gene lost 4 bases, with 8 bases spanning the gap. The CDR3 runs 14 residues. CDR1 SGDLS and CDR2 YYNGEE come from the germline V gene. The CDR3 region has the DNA TGTGCCAGCAGCGTAGACGGGATTTACAATGAGCAGTTCTTC. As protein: CASSVDGIYNEQFF.

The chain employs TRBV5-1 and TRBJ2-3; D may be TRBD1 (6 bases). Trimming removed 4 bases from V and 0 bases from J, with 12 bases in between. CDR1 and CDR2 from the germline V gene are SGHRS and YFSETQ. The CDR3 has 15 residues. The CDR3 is CASSLQGDSTDTQYF. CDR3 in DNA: TGCGCCAGCAGCCTACAGGGTGATAGCACAGATACGCAGTATTTT.